This TCR beta chain was sequenced during a study of cytomegalovirus exposure and HLA in healthy donors. At the level of the study: Later, an analysis reported that the approximately 120 validation repertoires had used the same platform as the 666 first-cohort repertoires. General study results and limits: As confirmed in vitro, a few CMV-associated chains were specific for CMV antigens. Published work reported that the classifier diagnosed cytomegalovirus status with high specificity and sensitivity.

Only in-frame clones appear in the TCRdb table, and some are missing; sequencing was by immunoSEQ multiplex PCR. This sample has about 120,000 clones, with 80% to 90% found just once. On this clone: Its antigen is as yet unknown.

The approximately 120-subject validation cohort, separate from the approximately 670-subject first cohort, included the donors. Germline CDR1 and CDR2: KGHSY and FQNENV. The CDR3 has 12 residues. V was shortened by 3 bases and J by 6 bases, with 9 bases between the two germline ends. The specimen sequenced was PBMCs. The receptor was derived from a woman aged 18-29 years in good health and CMV-seronegative. The J gene is TRBJ2-7, the V gene TRBV16; a weak D match, TRBD2 (5 bases). CDR3 in amino acids: CASSQGRGEQYF. In nucleotides, the CDR3 is TGTGCCAGCAGCCAGGGTCGGGGCGAGCAGTACTTC.